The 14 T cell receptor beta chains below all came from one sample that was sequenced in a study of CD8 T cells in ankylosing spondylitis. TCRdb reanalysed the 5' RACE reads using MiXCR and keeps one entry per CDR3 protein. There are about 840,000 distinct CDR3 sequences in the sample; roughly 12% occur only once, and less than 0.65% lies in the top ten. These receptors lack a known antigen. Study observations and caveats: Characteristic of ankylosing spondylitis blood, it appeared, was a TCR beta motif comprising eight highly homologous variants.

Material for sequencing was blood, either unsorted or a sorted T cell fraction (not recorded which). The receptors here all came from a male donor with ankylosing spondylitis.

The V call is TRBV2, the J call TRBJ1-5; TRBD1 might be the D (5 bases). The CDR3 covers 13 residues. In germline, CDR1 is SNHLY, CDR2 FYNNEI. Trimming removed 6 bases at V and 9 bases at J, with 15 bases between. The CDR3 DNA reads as TGTGCCAGCAGGCAGGGCCCAGGTCGGCCCCAGCATTTT. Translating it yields CASRQGPGRPQHF.

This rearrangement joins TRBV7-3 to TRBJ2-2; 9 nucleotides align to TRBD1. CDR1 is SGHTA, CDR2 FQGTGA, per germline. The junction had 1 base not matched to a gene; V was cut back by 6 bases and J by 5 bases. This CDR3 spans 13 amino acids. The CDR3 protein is CASRGTGTGELFF. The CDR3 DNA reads TGTGCCAGCAGGGGGACAGGGACCGGGGAGCTGTTTTTT.

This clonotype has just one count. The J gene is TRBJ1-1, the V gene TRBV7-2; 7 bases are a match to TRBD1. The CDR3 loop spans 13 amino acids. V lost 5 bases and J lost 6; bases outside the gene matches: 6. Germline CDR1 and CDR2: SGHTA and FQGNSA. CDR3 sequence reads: CASSRGLGAEAFF. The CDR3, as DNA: TGTGCCAGCAGCAGGGGGCTCGGCGCTGAAGCTTTCTTT.

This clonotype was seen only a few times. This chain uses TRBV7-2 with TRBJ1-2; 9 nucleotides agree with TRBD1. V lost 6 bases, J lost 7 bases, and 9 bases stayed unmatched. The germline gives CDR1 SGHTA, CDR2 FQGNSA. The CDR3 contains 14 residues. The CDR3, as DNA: TGTGCCAGCAGGGCGCCGGGACAGGGAGGTGGCTACACCTTC. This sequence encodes CASRAPGQGGGYTF.

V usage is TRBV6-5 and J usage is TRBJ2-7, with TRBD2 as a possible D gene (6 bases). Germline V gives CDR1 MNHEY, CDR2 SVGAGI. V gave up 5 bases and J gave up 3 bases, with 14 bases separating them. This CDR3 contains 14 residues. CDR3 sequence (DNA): TGTGCCAGCAGTCACGCCCGACTAGTCTACGAGCAGTACTTC. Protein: CASSHARLVYEQYF.

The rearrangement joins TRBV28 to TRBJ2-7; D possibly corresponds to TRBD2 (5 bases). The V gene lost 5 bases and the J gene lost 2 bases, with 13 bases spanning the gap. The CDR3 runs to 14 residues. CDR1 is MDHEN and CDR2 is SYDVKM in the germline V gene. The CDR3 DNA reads TGTGCCAGCAGTCAGCAGCGGAATCCCTACGAGCAGTACTTC. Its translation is CASSQQRNPYEQYF.

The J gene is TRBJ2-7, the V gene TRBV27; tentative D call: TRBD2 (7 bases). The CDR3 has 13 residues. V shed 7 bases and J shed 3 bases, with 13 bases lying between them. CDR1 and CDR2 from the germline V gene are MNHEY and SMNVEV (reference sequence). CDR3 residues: CASKGGDRYEQYF. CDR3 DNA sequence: TGTGCCAGCAAGGGGGGGGACCGCTACGAGCAGTACTTC.

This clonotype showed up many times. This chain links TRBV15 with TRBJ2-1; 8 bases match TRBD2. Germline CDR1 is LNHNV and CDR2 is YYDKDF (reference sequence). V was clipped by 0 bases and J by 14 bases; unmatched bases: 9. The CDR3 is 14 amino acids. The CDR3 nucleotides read TGTGCCACCAGCAGAGATGTCATCGGGAGGGGGAAGTTCTTC. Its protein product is CATSRDVIGRGKFF.

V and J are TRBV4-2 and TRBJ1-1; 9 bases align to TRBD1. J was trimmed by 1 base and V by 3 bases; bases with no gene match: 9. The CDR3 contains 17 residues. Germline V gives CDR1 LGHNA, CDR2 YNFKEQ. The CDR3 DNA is TGTGCCAGCAGCCAGGGACCTACAGGGGGCGCGAACACTGAAGCTTTCTTT. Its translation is CASSQGPTGGANTEAFF.

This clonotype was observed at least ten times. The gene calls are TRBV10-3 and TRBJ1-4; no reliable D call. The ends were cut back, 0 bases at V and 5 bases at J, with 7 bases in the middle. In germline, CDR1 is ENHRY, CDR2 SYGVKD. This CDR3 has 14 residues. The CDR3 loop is CAISESGANEKLFF. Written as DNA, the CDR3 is TGTGCCATCAGTGAGTCGGGAGCGAATGAAAAACTGTTTTTT.

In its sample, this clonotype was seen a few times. The CDR3 loop is CASRRTGGMDEQFF. Written as DNA, the CDR3 is TGTGCCAGCAGGAGGACAGGGGGCATGGATGAGCAGTTCTTC. The chain recombines TRBV9 with TRBJ2-1; 11 bases are shared with TRBD1. The junction had 6 bases not matched to a gene; V was cut back by 5 bases and J by 8 bases. Germline V CDR1 and CDR2: SGDLS, YYNGEE. The CDR3 is made up of 14 amino acids.

The CDR3 DNA follows: TGTGCCAGCAGCCGCGGACAGGGGGGATGGCCCCAGCATTTT. Translated: CASSRGQGGWPQHF. This chain links TRBV9 with TRBJ1-5; 10 bases map to TRBD1. Unmatched junction bases numbered 7, after V lost 4 bases and J lost 9 bases. Germline-derived CDR1 and CDR2 are SGDLS and YYNGEE. The CDR3 is 14 residues long.

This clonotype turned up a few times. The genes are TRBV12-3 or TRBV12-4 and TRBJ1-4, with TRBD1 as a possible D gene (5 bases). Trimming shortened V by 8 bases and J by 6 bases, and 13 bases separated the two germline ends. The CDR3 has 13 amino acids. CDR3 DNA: TGTGCCAGCCACGGGGGAGGTCATGAAAAACTGTTTTTT. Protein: CASHGGGHEKLFF.

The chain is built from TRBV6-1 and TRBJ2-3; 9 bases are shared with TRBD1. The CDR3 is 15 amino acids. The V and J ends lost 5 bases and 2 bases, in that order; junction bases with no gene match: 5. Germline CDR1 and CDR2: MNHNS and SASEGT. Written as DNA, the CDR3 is TGTGCCAGCAGTCGGACAGGGGAGGTCACAGATACGCAGTATTTT. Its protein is CASSRTGEVTDTQYF.